Sequencing of this T cell receptor beta chain was carried out in a study of T cell responses to AZD1222 COVID-19 vaccine. Points on this clone: The antigen is unknown.

Regarding the study as a whole: The breadth and depth of Spike-specific TCRs increased once two AZD1222 doses had been given. At baseline, seropositivity was found in only six or seven AZD1222 recipients. The CD4 TCRs associated with vaccination extended across spike and predominated at 160-218 and 743-854.

Only in-frame clones appear in the TCRdb table, and some are missing; sequencing was by immunoSEQ multiplex PCR. Of about 160,000 clones listed, around 90% are singletons. The germline gives CDR1 ENHRY, CDR2 SYGVKD. Trimming removed 4 bases at V and 0 bases at J, with 10 bases between. CDR3 length: 15 residues. This specimen was peripheral blood, taken 28 days after the second AZD1222 dose. The chain links TRBV10-3 to TRBJ1-5; maybe TRBD1 (5 bases). This sequence originates from an adult who received the AZD1222 COVID-19 vaccine. The CDR3, as DNA: TGTGCCATCAGTGCGGGACCAAGTAGCAATCAGCCCCAGCATTTT. Translation gives CAISAGPSSNQPQHF.